These T cell receptor beta chains were read from a single sample in a study of blood T cell repertoires in COVID-19. This table comes from immunoSEQ multiplex PCR, and its TCRdb copy is limited to in-frame clones, with some not included. Here the sample spans more than 85,000 clones, around 86% being singletons. Sequenced material: peripheral blood. These receptors all stem from an elderly man with acute or convalescent COVID-19. Both conserved end residues are part of each CDR3. Each record gives: clone size, J gene, D gene, V gene, CDR3 DNA, CDR3 protein. The D gene is left open where the match is weak. Size is stated for part of the rows, as once, few or many counts, or as a class when the clone is expanded.

NA | TRBJ2-7 | TRBD1 | TRBV6-5 | TGTGCCAGCAGGACCTCCGGGACAGGTTCCTACGAGCAGTACTTC | CASRTSGTGSYEQYF
NA | TRBJ2-1 | NA | TRBV30 | TGTGCCTGGACTTTCTACAATGAGCAGTTCTTC | CAWTFYNEQFF
once | TRBJ2-1 | TRBD2 | TRBV27 | TGTGCCAGCAGTTTCGTGTACGGGGTAGGCGGGAGAGGTAGTGGTGAGCAGTTCTTC | CASSFVYGVGGRGSGEQFF
NA | TRBJ1-2 | TRBD1 | TRBV19 | TGTGCCAGTAGTGTTGACAGGGGAGCTAACTATGGCTACACCTTC | CASSVDRGANYGYTF
few | TRBJ2-3 | TRBD1 | TRBV25-1 | TGTGCCAGCAGTAGTTGGACAGGGTTCGGTACGCAGTATTTT | CASSSWTGFGTQYF
NA | TRBJ1-2 | TRBD1 | TRBV27 | TGTGCCAGCAGTTCCCAACAGGGGACTCTTAACTATGGCTACACCTTC | CASSSQQGTLNYGYTF
NA | TRBJ2-6 | NA | TRBV2 | TGTGCCAGCACTACTGGGGCCAACGTCCTGACTTTC | CASTTGANVLTF
NA | TRBJ2-5 | NA | TRBV18 | TGTGCCAGCTCGCGGGACGGACCCCAAGAGACCCAGTACTTC | CASSRDGPQETQYF
once | TRBJ1-2 | NA | TRBV7-8 | TGTGCCAGCAGCTTAGCGAGGGCACTTAGCGACGGCTACACCTTC | CASSLARALSDGYTF
NA | TRBJ1-1 | NA | TRBV19 | TGTGCCAGTACAGTCATGGACACGGGTACTGAAGCTTTCTTT | CASTVMDTGTEAFF
NA | TRBJ2-5 | TRBD2 | TRBV29-1 | TGCAGCGCCCGGGGTAGCGGGAGGGGAGAGACCCAGTACTTC | CSARGSGRGETQYF
NA | TRBJ2-5 | TRBD2 | TRBV7-8 | TGTGCCAGCAGCTTAGGGACTAGCGGGAGTACCCAGTACTTC | CASSLGTSGSTQYF
NA | TRBJ1-3 | NA | TRBV4-3 | TGCGCCAGCAGCCAAGATCTGACAGTTTGGGGAAGAGCAAACACCATATATTTT | CASSQDLTVWGRANTIYF
NA | TRBJ2-1 | NA | TRBV5-1 | TGCGCCAGCAGCTTGGATCTAGCTTCCTACAATGAGCAGTTCTTC | CASSLDLASYNEQFF
once | TRBJ1-1 | TRBD1 | TRBV11-2 | TGTGCCAGCAGCTTAGGTGGGGGACAGGGCGCCACTGAAGCTTTCTTT | CASSLGGGQGATEAFF
NA | TRBJ1-2 | TRBD1 | TRBV28 | TGTGCCAGCAGTTCGGGACAGGGTCGTCCGGGCTACACCTTC | CASSSGQGRPGYTF
NA | TRBJ2-7 | TRBD1 | TRBV5-1 | TGCGCCAGCAGCTCCGGGACAGGGGCGTTAGAGCAGTACTTC | CASSSGTGALEQYF
once | TRBJ2-1 | TRBD2 | TRBV28 | TGTGCCAGCAGTTTAAGGGCGGGAGAGTATAATGAGCAGTTCTTC | CASSLRAGEYNEQFF
once | TRBJ2-7 | TRBD2 | TRBV6-5 | TGTGCCAGCAGATCTAGCGGGATGACACCTTACGAGCAGTACTTC | CASRSSGMTPYEQYF
NA | TRBJ2-7 | NA | TRBV27 | TGTGCCAGCAGAAACAGGGCCGCCTACGAGCAGTACTTC | CASRNRAAYEQYF
once | TRBJ1-2 | NA | TRBV27 | TGTGCCAGCAGTTCCCCGGTCGGGGGTCGGGGCTACACCTTC | CASSSPVGGRGYTF
NA | TRBJ1-3 | TRBD1 | TRBV7-2 | TGTGCCAGCAGCCCCCCGCCCCCCGGGACAGGTCTAAGGTTT | CASSPPPPGTGLRF
NA | TRBJ1-2 | NA | TRBV10-3 | TGTGCCATCAGTGAGTCAGGCGGACATGGGGGGTATGGCTACACCTTC | CAISESGGHGGYGYTF
NA | TRBJ2-2 | TRBD2 | TRBV11-2 | TGTGCCAGCAGCATTAGCGGGGTGAACACCGGGGAGCTGTTTTTT | CASSISGVNTGELFF
NA | TRBJ1-2 | TRBD1 | TRBV6-2/TRBV6-3 | TGTGCCAGCAGTTTCGCCGGGACAGGCCAATATGGCTACACCTTC | CASSFAGTGQYGYTF
NA | TRBJ1-1 | NA | TRBV19 | TGTGCCAGTATTGCGGGAGAACTTAACACTGAAGCTTTCTTT | CASIAGELNTEAFF
NA | TRBJ2-3 | TRBD2 | TRBV2 | TGTGCCAGCAGTGAACGCTTAGCGGGAACAGATACGCAGTATTTT | CASSERLAGTDTQYF
NA | TRBJ1-6 | TRBD1 | TRBV28 | TGTGCCAGCAGTACCCGTGGCAGGGGGCGACTCCCACCCCTCCACTTT | CASSTRGRGRLPPLHF
once | TRBJ1-2 | TRBD1 | TRBV4-3 | TGCGCCAGCAGCCCCGAGGGACAGGGATATGGCTACACCTTC | CASSPEGQGYGYTF